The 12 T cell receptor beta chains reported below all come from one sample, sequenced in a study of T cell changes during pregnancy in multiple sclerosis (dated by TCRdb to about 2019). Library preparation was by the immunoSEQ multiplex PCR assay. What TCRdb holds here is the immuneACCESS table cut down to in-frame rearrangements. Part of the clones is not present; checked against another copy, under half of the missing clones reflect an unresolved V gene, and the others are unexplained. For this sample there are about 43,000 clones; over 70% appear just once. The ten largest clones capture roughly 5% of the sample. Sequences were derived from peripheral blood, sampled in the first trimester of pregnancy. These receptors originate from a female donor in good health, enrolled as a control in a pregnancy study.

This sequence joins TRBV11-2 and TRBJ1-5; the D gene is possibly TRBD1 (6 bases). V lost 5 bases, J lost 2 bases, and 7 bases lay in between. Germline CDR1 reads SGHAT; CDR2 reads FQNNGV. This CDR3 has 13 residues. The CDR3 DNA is TGTGCCAGCAGCCCAGGGGGCAATCAGCCCCAGCATTTT. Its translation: CASSPGGNQPQHF.

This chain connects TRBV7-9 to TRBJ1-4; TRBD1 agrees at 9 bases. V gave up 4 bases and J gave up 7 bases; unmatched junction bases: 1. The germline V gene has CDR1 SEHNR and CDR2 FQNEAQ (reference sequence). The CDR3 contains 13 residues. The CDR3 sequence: CASSWGQGEKLFF. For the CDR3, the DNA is TGTGCCAGCAGCTGGGGACAGGGTGAAAAACTGTTTTTT.

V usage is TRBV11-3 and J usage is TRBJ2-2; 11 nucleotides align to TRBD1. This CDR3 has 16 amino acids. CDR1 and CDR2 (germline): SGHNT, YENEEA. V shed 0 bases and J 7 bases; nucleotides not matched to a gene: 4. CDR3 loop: CASSLESGTGGGELFF. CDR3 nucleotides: TGTGCCAGCAGCTTAGAGTCTGGGACAGGGGGCGGGGAGCTGTTTTTT.

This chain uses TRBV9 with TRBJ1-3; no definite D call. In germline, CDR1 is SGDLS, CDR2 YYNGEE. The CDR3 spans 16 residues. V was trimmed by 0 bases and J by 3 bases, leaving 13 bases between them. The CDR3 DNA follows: TGTGCCAGCAGCGTAGCTCCAGGAGGTAATGGAAACACCATATATTTT. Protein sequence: CASSVAPGGNGNTIYF.

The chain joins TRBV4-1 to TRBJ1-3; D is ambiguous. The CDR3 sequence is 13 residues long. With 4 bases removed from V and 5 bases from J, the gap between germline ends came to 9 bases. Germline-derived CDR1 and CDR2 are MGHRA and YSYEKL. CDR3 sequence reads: CASSLGLRNTIYF. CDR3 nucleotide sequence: TGCGCCAGCAGCCTCGGACTCAGAAACACCATATATTTT.

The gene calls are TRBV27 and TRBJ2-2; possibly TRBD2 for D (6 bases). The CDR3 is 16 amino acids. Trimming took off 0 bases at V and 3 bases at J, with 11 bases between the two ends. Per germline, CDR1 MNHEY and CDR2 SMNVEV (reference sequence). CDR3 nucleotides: TGTGCCAGCAGTTTATCGGCGGGGTTGTACACCGGGGAGCTGTTTTTT. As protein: CASSLSAGLYTGELFF.

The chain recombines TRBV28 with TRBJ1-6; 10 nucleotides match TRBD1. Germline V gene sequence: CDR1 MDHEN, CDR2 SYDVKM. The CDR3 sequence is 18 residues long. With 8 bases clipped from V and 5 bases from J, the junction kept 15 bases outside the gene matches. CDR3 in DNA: TGTGCCAGCGTTTCACGGGACAGGGGAGTAGTAGATAATTCACCCCTCCACTTT. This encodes CASVSRDRGVVDNSPLHF. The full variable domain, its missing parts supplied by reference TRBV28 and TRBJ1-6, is DVKVTQSSRYLVKRTGEKVFLECVQDMDHENMFWYRQDPGLGLRLIYFSYDVKMKEKGDIPEGYSVSREKKERFSLILESASTNQTSMYLCASVSRDRGVVDNSPLHFGNGTRLTVT.

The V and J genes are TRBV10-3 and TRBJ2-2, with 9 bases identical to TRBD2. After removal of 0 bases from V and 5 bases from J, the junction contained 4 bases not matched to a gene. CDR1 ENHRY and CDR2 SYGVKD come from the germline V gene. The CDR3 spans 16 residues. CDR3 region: CAISESISGGTGELFF. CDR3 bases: TGTGCCATCAGTGAGTCGATCAGCGGGGGGACCGGGGAGCTGTTTTTT.

DNA for the CDR3: TGTGCCATCAGTAGTACCACTACCGAGCAGTACTTC. Residues: CAISSTTTEQYF. The rearrangement uses TRBV10-3 and TRBJ2-7, with D uncertain. Germline values: CDR1 ENHRY, CDR2 SYGVKD. The CDR3 loop spans 12 amino acids. V shed 5 bases and J shed 6 bases, with 11 bases lying between them.

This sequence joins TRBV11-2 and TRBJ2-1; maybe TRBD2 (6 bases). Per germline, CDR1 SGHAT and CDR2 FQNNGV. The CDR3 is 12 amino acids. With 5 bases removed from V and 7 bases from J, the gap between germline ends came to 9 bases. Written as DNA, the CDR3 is TGTGCCAGCAGCCCCGGAGGGAATGAGCAGTTCTTC. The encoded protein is CASSPGGNEQFF.

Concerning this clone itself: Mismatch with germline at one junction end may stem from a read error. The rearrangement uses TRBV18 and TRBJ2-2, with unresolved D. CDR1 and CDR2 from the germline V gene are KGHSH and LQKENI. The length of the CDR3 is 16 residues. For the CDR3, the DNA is TGTGCCAGCTCAACACCTCCGCCCCAGTACACCGGGGAGCTGTTTTTT. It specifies CASSTPPPQYTGELFF.

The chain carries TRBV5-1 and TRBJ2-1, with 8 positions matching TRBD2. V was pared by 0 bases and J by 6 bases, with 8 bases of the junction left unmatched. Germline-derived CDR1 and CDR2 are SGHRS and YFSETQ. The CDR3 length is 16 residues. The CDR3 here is CASSLGLGSGINEQFF. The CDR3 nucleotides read TGCGCCAGCAGCTTGGGACTTGGTAGCGGGATCAATGAGCAGTTCTTC.